The clone carrying this T cell receptor beta chain was seen at least ten times. This sample is part of a study of blood T cell repertoires in COVID-19. Study as a whole: Collection of acute and convalescent COVID-19 samples took place in the United States, Italy and Spain. Sources were T cells, B-cell-depleted T cells, or PBMCs; the material itself was cDNA or gDNA.

The CDR3 loop spans 18 amino acids. Germline CDR1 MGHRA, CDR2 YSYEKL. V trimming: 4 bases; J trimming: 0 bases; junction bases outside the gene matches: 6. Original methodology: Estimates of nucleated cell counts were drawn from the amplification of reference gene primers. Profiled with immunoSEQ multiplex PCR; TCRdb holds only in-frame clones, not every one. V, J and clone size are taken as reported in that table, and D and trimming were inferred from the DNA itself. This table holds some 170,000 clones, about 81% found once. The chain joins TRBV4-1 to TRBJ2-7, with 16 positions matching TRBD2. The sample taken for sequencing was peripheral blood. The source of this sequence is a woman in her 70s with acute or convalescent COVID-19. For the CDR3, the DNA is TGCGCCAGCAGCCCCTGGGGGACTAGCGGGGGGGACTCCTACGAGCAGTACTTC. Translating gives CASSPWGTSGGDSYEQYF.